Shown below are 28 T cell receptor beta chains from a single sample sequenced in a study of blood T cell repertoires in COVID-19. The repertoire was sequenced with immunoSEQ multiplex PCR; TCRdb's copy has only in-frame clones and lacks some. This sample has about 100,000 clones, with approximately 84% found just once. Sequencing input: peripheral blood. The receptor source for this set is a human donor in a cohort sampled during active COVID-19.

V and J are TRBV7-3 and TRBJ2-1; 9 nucleotides agree with TRBD2. J gave up 12 bases and V 5 bases, and 14 bases lay outside the gene matches. Per the germline V gene, CDR1 is SGHTA and CDR2 is FQGTGA. The CDR3 sequence is 15 residues long. CDR3 DNA sequence: TGTGCCAGCAGCCCCGGACTAGCGACACCTCGGGGGCAGTTCTTC. The encoded protein is CASSPGLATPRGQFF.

V gene TRBV18 combines with J gene TRBJ2-5; 7 bases fit TRBD1. The CDR3 consists of 13 residues. Germline-derived CDR1 and CDR2 are KGHSH and LQKENI. V lost 3 bases, J lost 3 bases, and 1 base stayed unmatched. CDR3 region: CASSPGQEETQYF. For the CDR3, the DNA is TGTGCCAGCTCACCCGGACAGGAAGAGACCCAGTACTTC.

The chain has TRBV5-1 and TRBJ2-1; 7 bases map to TRBD1. Germline V gives CDR1 SGHRS, CDR2 YFSETQ. The ends lost 0 bases at V and 0 bases at J; junction bases unmatched: 6. The CDR3 has 17 residues. The CDR3, as DNA: TGCGCCAGCAGCTTGGCCTTGGGACAGAGCTCCTACAATGAGCAGTTCTTC. Residues: CASSLALGQSSYNEQFF.

The CDR3 region has the DNA TGTGCCAGCAGCCCATCTTCTGCCGCCCGAGCAACTAATGAAAAACTGTTTTTT. It translates to CASSPSSAARATNEKLFF. The chain uses TRBV11-3 and TRBJ1-4; the D is unclear. Between the trimmed V and J ends, which lost 5 bases and 0 bases, there was a span of 19 bases. The CDR3 spans 18 residues. Germline CDR1 SGHNT, CDR2 YENEEA.

The chain is built from TRBV4-3 and TRBJ2-1, with a possible D match to TRBD2 (7 bases). Trimming stripped 0 bases from V and 4 bases from J, with 13 bases between. Germline assignment: CDR1 LGHNA and CDR2 YSLEER. The CDR3 length is 16 residues. CDR3 sequence reads: CASSQDEGGSYNEQFF. The DNA for the CDR3 is TGCGCCAGCAGCCAAGATGAGGGGGGGTCTTACAATGAGCAGTTCTTC.

The gene calls are TRBV7-2 and TRBJ1-5, with a weak D call TRBD1 (5 bases). V lost 2 bases to trimming and J lost 4 bases, with 12 bases between them. The CDR3 contains 15 residues. Germline-derived CDR1 and CDR2 are SGHTA and FQGNSA. In nucleotides, the CDR3 is TGTGCCAGCAGCTTACTAAGGGGCTATAATCAGCCCCAGCATTTT. It specifies CASSLLRGYNQPQHF.

The chain recombines TRBV10-3 with TRBJ2-5; possibly TRBD2 for D (5 bases). Trimming removed 3 bases from V and 3 bases from J, with 8 bases in between. The CDR3 totals 13 residues. Germline V lookup: CDR1 ENHRY, CDR2 SYGVKD. The CDR3 coding sequence is TGTGCCATCAGTGATCCGAGGGAAGAGACCCAGTACTTC. Its protein is CAISDPREETQYF.

V usage is TRBV3-1 (or the pseudogene TRBV3-2) and J usage is TRBJ2-1; 10 bases agree with TRBD1. V shed 3 bases, J shed 8 bases, and the junction held 4 bases outside the gene matches. Germline CDR1 and CDR2: LGHDT and YNNKEL (reference sequence). The CDR3 spans 14 residues. DNA for the CDR3: TGTGCCAGCAGCCAGGGACAGGGGAGGCATGAGCAGTTCTTC. Its translation: CASSQGQGRHEQFF.

This clone occurred a few times. The chain joins TRBV2 to TRBJ2-1, with TRBD1 matching 7 bases. The length of the CDR3 is 15 residues. J lost 2 bases, V lost 7 bases, and 8 bases had no gene match. CDR1 and CDR2 (germline): SNHLY, FYNNEI. The CDR3: CASKNRGVTYNEQFF. CDR3 coding DNA: TGTGCCAGCAAGAACAGGGGAGTCACCTACAATGAGCAGTTCTTC.

This clone was recorded once. The chain uses TRBV10-1 and TRBJ2-2; 7 bases are a match to TRBD1. V shed 5 bases, J shed 3 bases, and the junction held 6 bases outside the gene matches. This CDR3 is 15 amino acids long. The germline gives CDR1 WNHNN, CDR2 SYGVQD (reference sequence). The CDR3 reads CASSSDRTHTGELFF. The DNA for the CDR3 is TGCGCCAGCAGTTCGGACAGGACTCACACCGGGGAGCTGTTTTTT.

This chain uses TRBV6-6 with TRBJ1-1; no firm D call. This CDR3 region has 13 residues. The ends were cut back, 4 bases at V and 1 base at J, with 7 bases in the middle. Germline lookup yields CDR1 MNHNY and CDR2 SVGAGI (reference sequence). This chain's CDR3 is CASSSPGNTEAFF. In nucleotides, the CDR3 is TGTGCCAGCAGTTCGCCCGGGAACACTGAAGCTTTCTTT.

The chain combines TRBV9 with TRBJ2-3, with TRBD1 matching over 7 bases. The ends lost 4 bases at V and 2 bases at J; junction bases unmatched: 10. The CDR3 spans 16 residues. Germline V gene lookup returns CDR1 SGDLS and CDR2 YYNGEE. The CDR3 DNA reads as TGTGCCAGCAGCCCCCACCCGGGACAGCACACAGATACGCAGTATTTT. Protein: CASSPHPGQHTDTQYF. Drawing the rest from reference TRBV9 and TRBJ2-3, the complete variable domain is DSGVTQTPKHLITATGQRVTLRCSPRSGDLSVYWYQQSLDQGLQFLIQYYNGEERAKGNILERFSAQQFPDLHSELNLSSLELGDSALYFCASSPHPGQHTDTQYFGPGTRLTVL.

The CDR3: CASSLNRDGTQYF. CDR3 DNA: TGTGCCAGCAGCTTAAACAGGGATGGGACCCAGTACTTC. The chain couples TRBV7-3 to TRBJ2-5; the D gene is possibly TRBD1 (6 bases). The germline gives CDR1 SGHTA, CDR2 FQGTGA. V lost 1 base, J lost 7 bases, and 10 bases lay in between. There are 13 residues in the CDR3. Full variable domain (remainder filled in from reference TRBV7-3 and TRBJ2-5): GAGVSQTPSNKVTEKGKYVELRCDPISGHTALYWYRQSLGQGPEFLIYFQGTGAADDSGLPNDRFFAVRPEGSVSTLKIQRTERGDSAVYLCASSLNRDGTQYFGPGTRLLVL.

V and J are TRBV7-2 and TRBJ2-7, with D perhaps matching TRBD2 (6 bases). This CDR3 is built from 14 residues. Trimming left V 4 bases short and J 3 bases short, with 13 bases between. The germline CDR1 and CDR2 sequences are SGHTA and FQGNSA. In DNA, the CDR3 is TGTGCCAGCAGCTCCCCCCGGGACTTCTACGAGCAGTACTTC. This codes for CASSSPRDFYEQYF.

CDR3 in amino acids: CASSLGTGETQYF. As DNA, the CDR3 is TGCGCCAGCAGCTTGGGCACAGGAGAGACCCAGTACTTC. V gene TRBV5-1 combines with J gene TRBJ2-5; perhaps TRBD1 as D (5 bases). Trimming removed 0 bases from V and 4 bases from J, with 7 bases in between. Germline CDR1 is SGHRS and CDR2 is YFSETQ. This CDR3 contains 13 residues.

V and J are TRBV18 and TRBJ2-7, with 7 bases aligning to TRBD1. V was clipped by 8 bases and J by 2 bases; unmatched bases: 9. In germline, CDR1 is KGHSH, CDR2 LQKENI. The CDR3 spans 14 residues. CDR3 protein: CASLSRDRAYEQYF. The CDR3 nucleotides read TGTGCCAGCCTATCCCGGGACAGAGCCTACGAGCAGTACTTC.

The rearrangement links TRBV3-1 (or the pseudogene TRBV3-2) to TRBJ1-3; D might be TRBD1 (5 bases). Deletions cut 10 bases from V and 4 bases from J, with 11 bases between. The CDR3 sequence is 12 residues long. Germline V lookup: CDR1 LGHDT, CDR2 YNNKEL (reference sequence). The CDR3 region is CATGGAGNTIYF. The CDR3 nucleotides read TGTGCCACGGGGGGAGCCGGAAACACCATATATTTT.

The J gene is TRBJ1-2, the V gene TRBV2; maybe TRBD1 (6 bases). Per germline, CDR1 SNHLY and CDR2 FYNNEI. V shed 6 bases and J shed 4 bases, with 12 bases lying between them. This CDR3 has 13 amino acids. CDR3 in DNA: TGTGCCAGCAGCCCCGACAGGCCCTATGGCTACACCTTC. Amino acid sequence: CASSPDRPYGYTF.

The rearrangement uses TRBV7-9 and TRBJ1-5; D remains unclear. CDR1 and CDR2 (germline): SEHNR, FQNEAQ (reference sequence). The V and J ends lost 5 bases and 3 bases respectively, with 20 bases between them. The CDR3 runs to 17 residues. CDR3 protein: CASSHAAYTLTNQPQHF. CDR3 nucleotide sequence: TGTGCCAGCAGCCATGCGGCGTATACACTCACCAATCAGCCCCAGCATTTT.

J is TRBJ2-2 and V is TRBV9, with 10 bases identical to TRBD2. Germline V CDR1 and CDR2: SGDLS, YYNGEE. V lost 3 bases to trimming and J lost 7 bases; unmatched junction nucleotides: 9. This CDR3 is built from 16 residues. The CDR3 region is CASSAERGGNIGELFF. CDR3 DNA sequence: TGTGCCAGCAGCGCAGAGCGGGGGGGTAATATCGGGGAGCTGTTTTTT.

The chain couples TRBV18 to TRBJ1-3, with no clear D. There are 14 residues in the CDR3. The V gene's germline CDR1 is KGHSH and CDR2 LQKENI. Trimming shortened V by 4 bases and J by 0 bases, and 7 bases separated the two germline ends. CDR3 bases: TGTGCCAGCTCACGAGCCAACTCTGGAAACACCATATATTTT. It specifies CASSRANSGNTIYF. The whole variable domain, filled in from reference TRBV18 and TRBJ1-3, reads NAGVMQNPRHLVRRRGQEARLRCSPMKGHSHVYWYRQLPEEGLKFMVYLQKENIIDESGMPKERFSAEFPKEGPSILRIQQVVRGDSAAYFCASSRANSGNTIYFGEGSWLTVV.

In nucleotides, the CDR3 is TGTGCCAGCAGCACAGGACCAAACTATGGCTACACCTTC. This encodes CASSTGPNYGYTF. The chain combines TRBV7-2 with TRBJ1-2, with D possibly being TRBD1 (5 bases). The CDR3 has 13 residues. V was trimmed by 5 bases and J by 2 bases, leaving 9 bases between them. The germline V gene encodes CDR1 SGHTA and CDR2 FQGNSA.

Written as DNA, the CDR3 is TGTGCCACCGGGGCAGACTACTATGGCTACACCTTC. Translated, it gives CATGADYYGYTF. V is TRBV24-1 and J is TRBJ1-2; the D gene is possibly TRBD1 (5 bases). The CDR3 covers 12 residues. Germline V gene data show CDR1 as KGHDR and CDR2 as SFDVKD. The V end lost 9 bases, the J end lost 3 bases, and 10 bases lay between the germline ends.

V usage is TRBV19 and J usage is TRBJ1-5; the D is unclear. V was trimmed by 1 base and J by 3 bases, leaving 7 bases between them. The V gene's germline CDR1 is LNHDA and CDR2 SQIVND (reference sequence). CDR3 length equals 14 residues. The CDR3 nucleotides read TGTGCCAGTAGTATAGCGGGGAACAATCAGCCCCAGCATTTT. This sequence encodes CASSIAGNNQPQHF.

The chain recombines TRBV6-1 with TRBJ2-7; tentatively, D is TRBD1 (5 bases). Trimming removed 1 base from V and 3 bases from J, with 13 bases in between. Germline CDR1 MNHNS, CDR2 SASEGT. The CDR3 runs to 15 residues. DNA of the CDR3: TGTGCCAGCAGTGAAGGGGGCCAGGGCCTCTACGAGCAGTACTTC. Protein product: CASSEGGQGLYEQYF.

The genes are TRBV6-2 or TRBV6-3 and TRBJ2-2; D remains unclear. V dropped 3 bases and J dropped 0 bases, with 14 bases sitting between them. This CDR3 has 17 residues. Germline V CDR1 and CDR2: MNHEY, SVGEGT. The CDR3 sequence: CASSYSSSSANTGELFF. CDR3 sequence (DNA): TGTGCCAGCAGTTATTCCTCCTCCAGTGCGAACACCGGGGAGCTGTTTTTT.

This chain uses TRBV28 with TRBJ1-1; a possible D gene is TRBD1 (5 bases). The V end was cut by 6 bases, the J end by 1 base, with 15 bases between. The germline V gene encodes CDR1 MDHEN and CDR2 SYDVKM. The CDR3 covers 15 residues. The CDR3 here is CASRRTRRGNTEAFF. CDR3 nucleotides: TGTGCCAGCAGGCGAACTCGGAGGGGGAACACTGAAGCTTTCTTT. The whole variable domain, filled in from reference TRBV28 and TRBJ1-1, reads DVKVTQSSRYLVKRTGEKVFLECVQDMDHENMFWYRQDPGLGLRLIYFSYDVKMKEKGDIPEGYSVSREKKERFSLILESASTNQTSMYLCASRRTRRGNTEAFFGQGTRLTVV.

The chain uses TRBV28 and TRBJ1-3; weak D call: TRBD1 (6 bases). The CDR3 totals 15 residues. CDR1 and CDR2 (germline): MDHEN, SYDVKM. Trimming took off 5 bases at V and 0 bases at J, with 11 bases between the two ends. The CDR3 spells CASSPAGASGNTIYF. The CDR3 DNA sequence: TGTGCCAGCAGTCCAGCAGGGGCCTCTGGAAACACCATATATTTT. The full variable domain, with the rest looked up from reference TRBV28 and TRBJ1-3, is DVKVTQSSRYLVKRTGEKVFLECVQDMDHENMFWYRQDPGLGLRLIYFSYDVKMKEKGDIPEGYSVSREKKERFSLILESASTNQTSMYLCASSPAGASGNTIYFGEGSWLTVV.